The TCR beta chain under discussion was sequenced for a study of shared clonotypes between healthy human individuals. The V gene's germline CDR1 is MNHEY and CDR2 SMNVEV (reference sequence). This CDR3 comprises 13 residues. With 2 bases removed from V and 4 bases from J, the gap between germline ends came to 8 bases. Produced via immunoSEQ multiplex PCR; TCRdb's table is partial and in-frame only. Of around 620,000 clones in the sample, around 96% were seen once. Study-level results: Non-shared clonotypes had lower generation probabilities than clonotypes shared by all four sorted-subset donors. Richness estimates generally favored naive over memory subsets.

The sample holds one count of this clone. Antigen specificity is unknown. Terminally differentiated effector memory CD45RA+ cells were excluded by CCR7 positive selection of CD45RO-negative cells. The chain joins TRBV27 to TRBJ1-2; TRBD1 is a possible D gene (5 bases). The origin of this receptor is a woman aged 25 to 39 in good health. The source material was naive CD8+ T cells sorted from blood. The CDR3 loop is CASSLGGVYGYTF. DNA of the CDR3: TGTGCCAGCAGTTTAGGGGGGGTCTATGGCTACACCTTC.